This TCR beta chain is from a study of beta chain features in type 1 diabetes. General observations from the study: TCRB CDR3s were moderately but significantly shorter in Type 1 diabetes patients in all four CD4+ subsets.

Sequenced material consisted of expressed TCRB transcripts (all of the isolated RNA was reverse transcribed). Clones were sequenced by immunoSEQ multiplex PCR, and TCRdb holds only the in-frame ones, with some missing. Of fewer than 300,000 clones listed, approximately 20% are singletons. This clone came up a few times. Its matching antigen is unknown. The trim removed 8 bases at V and 3 bases at J, leaving 10 bases unmatched. Germline V lookup: CDR1 SNHLY, CDR2 FYNNEI. This CDR3 contains 16 residues. The receptor's source is a woman aged 35 to 49 with type 1 diabetes. Sample: naive CD4+ T cells from blood. The J gene is TRBJ1-1, the V gene TRBV2, with 12 positions matching TRBD1. The CDR3 loop reads CASGGTGGPGDTEAFF. The CDR3 DNA sequence: TGTGCCAGCGGGGGGACAGGGGGCCCGGGGGACACTGAAGCTTTCTTT.